A selection of T cell receptor beta chains follows, all from one sample in a study of Graves' ophthalmopathy and Graves' hyperthyroidism. TCRdb re-analysed the multiplex PCR reads in MiXCR, keeping a single row per CDR3 protein. The sample has 350,000 or so distinct CDR3 sequences; roughly a sixth are singletons. Sequencing was performed on peripheral blood. The receptor set was obtained from an adult man with Graves' ophthalmopathy. The CDR3 runs from the conserved cysteine through the conserved F or W. D genes are given only for firm matches. Clone size is not always given. Where it is, it says once, few, many or a class for expanded clones.

clone_size,j_call,v_call,d_call,cdr3_nt,cdr3_aa
few,TRBJ2-7,TRBV6-2/TRBV6-3,TRBD1,TGTGCCAGCAGTCGGTGGGACAGGGTGGGCCGAATCTACGAGCAGTACTTC,CASSRWDRVGRIYEQYF
-,TRBJ1-1,TRBV28,-,TGTGCCAGCAGTCCAAGGATTGAAGCTTTCTTT,CASSPRIEAFF
many,TRBJ1-1,TRBV28,-,TGTGCCAGCCTTTTAGCGGGAATGAACACTGAAGCTTTCTTT,CASLLAGMNTEAFF
many,TRBJ1-1,TRBV27,TRBD1,TGTGCCAGCAGCAAACAGGGGGATGATGAAGCTTTCTTT,CASSKQGDDEAFF
-,TRBJ1-5,TRBV4-2,-,TGTGCCAGCAGCCAAGAGTGGGGTCAGCCCCAGCATTTT,CASSQEWGQPQHF
many,TRBJ2-2,TRBV7-6,-,TGTGCCAGCAGGCGACGGTGGGCCGCCGGGGAGCTGTTTTTT,CASRRRWAAGELFF
-,TRBJ2-7,TRBV11-2,TRBD2,TGTGCCAGCAGCCAGGGACTACGCGAGCAGTACTTC,CASSQGLREQYF
many,TRBJ1-2,TRBV6-1,-,TGTGCCAGCAGTGGAAGGGACTTGTATGGCTACACCTTC,CASSGRDLYGYTF
-,TRBJ2-7,TRBV6-1,-,TGTGCCAGCAGTGCCCGGGCTCATCGGGACGAGCAGTACTTC,CASSARAHRDEQYF
many,TRBJ2-7,TRBV12-3/TRBV12-4,-,TGTGCCAGCAGTCTACGGGTAGGGATATACGAGCAGTACTTC,CASSLRVGIYEQYF
-,TRBJ2-2,TRBV27,TRBD1,TGTGCCAGCAGTTCAGGGGACAGATTCGCGAACACCGGGGAGCTGTTTTTT,CASSSGDRFANTGELFF
many,TRBJ1-1,TRBV3-1,-,TGTGCCAGCAGCCTGGGACAACAACAGCGGGCTTTCTTT,CASSLGQQQRAFF
many,TRBJ1-5,TRBV12-3/TRBV12-4,-,TGTGCCAGCAGCTCAATAATGGCCCAGCCCCAGCATTTT,CASSSIMAQPQHF
few,TRBJ2-2,TRBV7-3,-,TGTGCCAGCAGCCCACTTGTTATCGGGGGTCGCGGGGAGCTGTTTTTT,CASSPLVIGGRGELFF
many,TRBJ2-7,TRBV6-8,-,TGTGCCAGCAGTTATACGATTTCGGGCTCCGAGCAGTACTTC,CASSYTISGSEQYF
few,TRBJ1-1,TRBV6-1,-,TGTGCCAGCAAGTATGCGGGGGCGAGCACTGAAGCTTTCTTT,CASKYAGASTEAFF
many,TRBJ2-6,TRBV6-2/TRBV6-3,-,TGTGCCAGCAGTTACGGGCCCCGCTTGGTCTCTGGGGCCAACGTCCTGACTTTC,CASSYGPRLVSGANVLTF
-,TRBJ2-7,TRBV3-1,-,TGTGCCAGCAGCCAAGATCACACAACCTACGAGCAGTACTTC,CASSQDHTTYEQYF
-,TRBJ2-2,TRBV20-1,TRBD2,TGCAGTGCTGGGGGACTAGCGGTAGACACCGGGGAGCTGTTTTTT,CSAGGLAVDTGELFF
many,TRBJ2-6,TRBV28,-,TGTGCCACCCAGGGAGGGGGGGCTTTCTCTGGGGCCAACGTCCTGACTTTC,CATQGGGAFSGANVLTF
many,TRBJ2-2,TRBV19,TRBD1,TGTGCCAGTAGGAGAAGGCAGGGGGCCGGGGAGCTGTTTTTT,CASRRRQGAGELFF
few,TRBJ2-5,TRBV28,TRBD2,TGTGCCAGCAGTCCTTACCGACTAGCGGGATATCGAGAGACCCAGTACTTC,CASSPYRLAGYRETQYF
-,TRBJ2-2,TRBV30,-,TGTGCCTGGAGTGCGGCCAGGGTGACCGGGGAGCTGTATTTT,CAWSAARVTGELYF
many,TRBJ1-1,TRBV12-3/TRBV12-4,TRBD1,TGTGCCAGCAGTCAAGGGACAGGGACTGAAGCTTTCTTT,CASSQGTGTEAFF
many,TRBJ1-2,TRBV28,-,TGTGCCAGCAGTTGGATGCGGGAGGGTGGCTACACCTTC,CASSWMREGGYTF
many,TRBJ1-2,TRBV19,-,TGTGCCAGTCAAGACCGACGTAACTATGGCTACACCTTC,CASQDRRNYGYTF
many,TRBJ2-2,TRBV20-1,-,TGCAGTGCTAGAGATCAAACGCGGGAAAACACCGGGGAGCTGTTTTTT,CSARDQTRENTGELFF
-,TRBJ1-1,TRBV27,-,TGTGCCAGCAGTTTTTTCCCGCGCGGCACTGAAGCTTTCTTT,CASSFFPRGTEAFF